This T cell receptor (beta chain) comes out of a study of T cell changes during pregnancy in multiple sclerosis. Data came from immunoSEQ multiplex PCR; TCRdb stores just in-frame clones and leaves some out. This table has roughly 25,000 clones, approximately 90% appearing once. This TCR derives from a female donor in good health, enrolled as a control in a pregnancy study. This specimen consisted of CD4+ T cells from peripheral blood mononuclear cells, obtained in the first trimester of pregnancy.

The CDR3 protein is CASSAYSYGYTF. The CDR3 DNA reads TGTGCCAGCAGTGCTTACAGCTATGGCTACACCTTC. V gene TRBV28 combines with J gene TRBJ1-2; D remains ambiguous. Trimming removed 5 bases at V and 4 bases at J, with 8 bases between. The germline V gene has CDR1 MDHEN and CDR2 SYDVKM. The CDR3 is 12 residues long.